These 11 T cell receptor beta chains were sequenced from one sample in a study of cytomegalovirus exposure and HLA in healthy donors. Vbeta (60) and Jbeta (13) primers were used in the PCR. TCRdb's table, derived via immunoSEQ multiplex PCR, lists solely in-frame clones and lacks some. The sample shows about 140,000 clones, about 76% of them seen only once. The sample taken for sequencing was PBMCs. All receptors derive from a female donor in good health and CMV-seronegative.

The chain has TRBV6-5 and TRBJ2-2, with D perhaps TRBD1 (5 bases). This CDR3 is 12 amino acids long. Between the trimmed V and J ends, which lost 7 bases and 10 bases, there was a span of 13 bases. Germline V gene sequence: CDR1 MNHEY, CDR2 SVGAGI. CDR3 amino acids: CASTGQPLELFF. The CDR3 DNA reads TGTGCCAGCACCGGACAACCTCTGGAGCTGTTTTTT.

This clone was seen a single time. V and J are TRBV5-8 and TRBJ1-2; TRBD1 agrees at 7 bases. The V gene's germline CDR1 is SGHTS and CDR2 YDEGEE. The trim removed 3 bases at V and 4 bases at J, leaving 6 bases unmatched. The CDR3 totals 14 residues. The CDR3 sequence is CASSSRDSSYGYTF. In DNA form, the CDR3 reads TGTGCCAGCAGCTCCCGGGACAGCAGCTATGGCTACACCTTC.

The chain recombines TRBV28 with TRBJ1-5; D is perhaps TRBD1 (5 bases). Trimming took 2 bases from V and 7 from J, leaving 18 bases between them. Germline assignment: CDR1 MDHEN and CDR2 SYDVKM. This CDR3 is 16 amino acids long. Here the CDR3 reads CASSLIGGRGGQPQHF. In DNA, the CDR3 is TGTGCCAGCAGTTTAATTGGGGGGAGGGGCGGACAGCCCCAGCATTTT. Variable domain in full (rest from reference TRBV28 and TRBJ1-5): DVKVTQSSRYLVKRTGEKVFLECVQDMDHENMFWYRQDPGLGLRLIYFSYDVKMKEKGDIPEGYSVSREKKERFSLILESASTNQTSMYLCASSLIGGRGGQPQHFGDGTRLSIL.

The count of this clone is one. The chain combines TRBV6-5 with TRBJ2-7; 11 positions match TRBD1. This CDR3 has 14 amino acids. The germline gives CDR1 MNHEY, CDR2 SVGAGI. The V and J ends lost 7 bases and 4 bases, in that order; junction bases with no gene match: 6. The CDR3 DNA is TGTGCCAGCACCCCGGACAGGGGGCCGTACGAGCAGTACTTC. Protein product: CASTPDRGPYEQYF.

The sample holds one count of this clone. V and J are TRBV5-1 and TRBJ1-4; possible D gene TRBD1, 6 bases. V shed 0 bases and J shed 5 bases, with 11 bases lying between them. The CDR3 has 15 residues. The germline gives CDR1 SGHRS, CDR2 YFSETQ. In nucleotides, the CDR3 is TGCGCCAGCAGCTTGGGGACAGAAAGGAATGAAAAACTGTTTTTT. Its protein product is CASSLGTERNEKLFF.

The CDR3, as DNA: TGTGCCTGGGGACAGGGCCCCGTCGGGGAGCTGTTTTTT. Amino acids: CAWGQGPVGELFF. This chain connects TRBV30 to TRBJ2-2; 8 positions agree with TRBD1. The V segment lost 5 bases and the J segment 7 bases; nucleotides outside the gene matches: 6. Germline V lookup: CDR1 GTSNPN, CDR2 SVGIG (reference sequence). This CDR3 region has 13 residues.

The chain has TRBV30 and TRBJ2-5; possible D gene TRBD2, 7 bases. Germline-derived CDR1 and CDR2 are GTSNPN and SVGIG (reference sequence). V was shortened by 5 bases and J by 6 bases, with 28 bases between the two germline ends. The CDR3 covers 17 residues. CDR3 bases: TGTGCCTGGGGGCGAGGGCCCAGGGGCGCGGGGGTGAAGACCCAGTACTTC. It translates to CAWGRGPRGAGVKTQYF.

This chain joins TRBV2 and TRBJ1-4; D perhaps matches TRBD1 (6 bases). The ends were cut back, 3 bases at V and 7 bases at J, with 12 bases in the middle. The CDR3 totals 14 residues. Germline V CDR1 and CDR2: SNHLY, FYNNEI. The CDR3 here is CASSDGTSSEKLFF. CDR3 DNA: TGTGCCAGCAGTGATGGGACATCTTCTGAAAAACTGTTTTTT.

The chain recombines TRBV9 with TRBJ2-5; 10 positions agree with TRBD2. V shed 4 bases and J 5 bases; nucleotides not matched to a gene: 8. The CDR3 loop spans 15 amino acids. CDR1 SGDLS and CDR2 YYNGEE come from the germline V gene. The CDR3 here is CASSPWSGGAETQYF. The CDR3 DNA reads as TGTGCCAGCAGCCCGTGGAGCGGGGGGGCCGAGACCCAGTACTTC.

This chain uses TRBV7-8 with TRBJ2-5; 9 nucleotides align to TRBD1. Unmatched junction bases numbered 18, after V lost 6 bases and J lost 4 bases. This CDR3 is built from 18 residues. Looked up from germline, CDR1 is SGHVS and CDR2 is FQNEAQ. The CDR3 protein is CASSHRGGKQGAAETQYF. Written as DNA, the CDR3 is TGTGCCAGCAGTCATAGGGGGGGCAAACAGGGGGCGGCAGAGACCCAGTACTTC.

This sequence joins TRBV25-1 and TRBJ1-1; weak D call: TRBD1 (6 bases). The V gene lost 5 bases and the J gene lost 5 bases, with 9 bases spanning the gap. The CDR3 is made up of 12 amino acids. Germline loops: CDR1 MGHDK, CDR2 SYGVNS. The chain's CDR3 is CASSPTGTEAFF. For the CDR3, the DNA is TGTGCCAGCAGTCCGACAGGAACTGAAGCTTTCTTT.